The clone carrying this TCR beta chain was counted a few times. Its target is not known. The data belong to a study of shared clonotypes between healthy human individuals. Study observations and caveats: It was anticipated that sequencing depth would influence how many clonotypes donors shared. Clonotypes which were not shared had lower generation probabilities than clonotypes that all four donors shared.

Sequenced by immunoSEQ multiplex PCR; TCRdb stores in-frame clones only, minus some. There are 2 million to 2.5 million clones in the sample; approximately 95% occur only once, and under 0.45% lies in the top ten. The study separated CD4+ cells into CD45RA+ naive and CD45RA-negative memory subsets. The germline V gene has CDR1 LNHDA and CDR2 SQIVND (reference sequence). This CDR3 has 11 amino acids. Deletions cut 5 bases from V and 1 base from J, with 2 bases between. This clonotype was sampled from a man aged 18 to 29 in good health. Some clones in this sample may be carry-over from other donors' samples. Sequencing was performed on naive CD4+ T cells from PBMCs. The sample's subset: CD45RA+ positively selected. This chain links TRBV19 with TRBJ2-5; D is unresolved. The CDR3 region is CASSVQETQYF. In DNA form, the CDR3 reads TGTGCCAGTAGTGTCCAAGAGACCCAGTACTTC.